Each of the 2 T cell receptor beta chains below was sequenced from the same sample in a study of shared clonotypes between healthy human individuals. Assay used: immunoSEQ multiplex PCR; TCRdb lists only in-frame clones, some missing. The sample records under 650,000 clones, 90% to 96% being singletons. Sequenced input: naive CD4+ T cells sorted from blood. Indicated subset: CD45RA+ positively selected. These receptors all stem from a woman under 40 in good health.

This clone was picked up one time. The V call is TRBV11-2, the J call TRBJ1-4; the D gene is possibly TRBD1 (6 bases). V shed 0 bases and J shed 7 bases, with 12 bases lying between them. The CDR3 runs 15 residues. The germline V gene encodes CDR1 SGHAT and CDR2 FQNNGV. CDR3 sequence reads: CASSLDRGAGEKLFF. CDR3 sequence (DNA): TGTGCCAGCAGCTTAGACAGGGGCGCCGGTGAAAAACTGTTTTTT.

This sequence joins TRBV18 and TRBJ1-1; D call uncertain. V dropped 2 bases and J dropped 0 bases, with 16 bases sitting between them. CDR3 length: 17 residues. Germline V gene lookup returns CDR1 KGHSH and CDR2 LQKENI. Here the CDR3 DNA reads TGTGCCAGCTCACCAGTTTATTCCGGGAGCATGAACACTGAAGCTTTCTTT. Amino acid sequence: CASSPVYSGSMNTEAFF.